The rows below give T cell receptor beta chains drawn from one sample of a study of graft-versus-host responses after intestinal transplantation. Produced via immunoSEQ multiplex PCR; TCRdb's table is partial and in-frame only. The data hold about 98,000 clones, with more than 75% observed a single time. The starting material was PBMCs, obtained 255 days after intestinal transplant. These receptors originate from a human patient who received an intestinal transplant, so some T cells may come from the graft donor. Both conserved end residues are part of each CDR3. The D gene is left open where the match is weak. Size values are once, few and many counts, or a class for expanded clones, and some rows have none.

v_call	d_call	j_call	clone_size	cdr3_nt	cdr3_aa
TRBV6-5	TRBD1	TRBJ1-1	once	TGTGCCAGCAGAGTGGACAGGGTCACTGAAGCTTTCTTT	CASRVDRVTEAFF
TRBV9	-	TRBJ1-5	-	TGTGCCAGCAGCGTAGGAGAGGGGTTCAATCAGCCCCAGCATTTT	CASSVGEGFNQPQHF
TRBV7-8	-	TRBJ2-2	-	TGTGCCAGCAGCTTCGGAAGCGGACTTTACACCGGGGAGCTGTTTTTT	CASSFGSGLYTGELFF
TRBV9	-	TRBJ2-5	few	TGTGCCAGCAGCTTTCCTCTGACTAGGGGGGATGAAGAGACCCAGTACTTC	CASSFPLTRGDEETQYF
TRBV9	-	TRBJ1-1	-	TGTGCCAGCAGCGTACGGGGGCTTGGTGAAGCTTTCTTT	CASSVRGLGEAFF
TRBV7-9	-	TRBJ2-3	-	TGTGCCAGCAGTTCCACCATCCGACGGGGACAATTCTACACAGATACGCAGTATTTT	CASSSTIRRGQFYTDTQYF
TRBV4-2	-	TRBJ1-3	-	TGTGCCAGCAGCCCCCTGATCACAGGGATCTCTGGAAACACCATATATTTT	CASSPLITGISGNTIYF
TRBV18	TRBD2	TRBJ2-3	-	TGTGCCAGCTCATCGGGGACTAGCTGGCAGTATTTT	CASSSGTSWQYF
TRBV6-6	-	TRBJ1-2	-	TGTGCCAGCAGCCTTCCGGGGGGGACTAGTGGCTACACCTTC	CASSLPGGTSGYTF
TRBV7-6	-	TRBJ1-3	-	TGTGCCAGCAGCTTAGGTGTGCGGGGATGGGACACCATATATTTT	CASSLGVRGWDTIYF
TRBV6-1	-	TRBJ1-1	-	TGTGCCAGCAGTGAAGCGCCGTCGGGACCAGGGGTGCAAGCTTTCTTT	CASSEAPSGPGVQAFF
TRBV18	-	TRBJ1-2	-	TGTGCCAGCTCACCACTCCGGGACACCAACTATGGCTACACCTTC	CASSPLRDTNYGYTF
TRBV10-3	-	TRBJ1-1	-	TGTGCCATCAGTGAGGGGCGGCTGAACACTGAAGCTTTCTTT	CAISEGRLNTEAFF
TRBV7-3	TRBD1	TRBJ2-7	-	TGTGCCAGCAGCCGTGACAGGGCGACGGAACAGTACTTC	CASSRDRATEQYF
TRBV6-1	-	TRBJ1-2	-	TGTGCCAGCAGTGAAGAAGTGTCCCCCTATGGCTACACCTTC	CASSEEVSPYGYTF
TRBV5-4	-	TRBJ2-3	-	TGTGCCAGCAGCCTGACAGGATCGGAAGGTACGCAGTATTTT	CASSLTGSEGTQYF
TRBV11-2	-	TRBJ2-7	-	TGTGCCAGCAGCTTGCCAACAGGGACCTACGAGCAGTACTTC	CASSLPTGTYEQYF
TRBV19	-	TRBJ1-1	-	TGTGCCAGTACCCCCCCCGGCGCTGAAGCTTTCTTT	CASTPPGAEAFF
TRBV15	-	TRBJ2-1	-	TGTGCCACCAGCAGAGCCGGGACGGCGAATGAGCAGTTCTTC	CATSRAGTANEQFF
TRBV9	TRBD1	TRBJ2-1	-	TGTGCCAGCAGCGCCGGGACAGGTAACAATGAGCAGTTCTTC	CASSAGTGNNEQFF
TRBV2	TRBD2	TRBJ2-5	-	TGTGCCAGCAGGACTAGCGGCCAAGAGACCCAGTACTTC	CASRTSGQETQYF
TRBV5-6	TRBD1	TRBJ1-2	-	TGTGCCAGCAGCCCCACAGGGGCGAACTATGGCTACACCTTC	CASSPTGANYGYTF
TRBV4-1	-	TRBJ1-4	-	TGCGCCAGCAGCCAAGCAGCCGGGGCTGTCAATGAAAAACTGTTTTTT	CASSQAAGAVNEKLFF
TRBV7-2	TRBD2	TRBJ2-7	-	TGTGCCAGCAGCTTCAGGTCGACTAGCGGGGTCGAGGGCTCCTACGAGCAGTACTTC	CASSFRSTSGVEGSYEQYF
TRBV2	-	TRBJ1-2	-	TGTGCCAGCAGTTCCGGGACATCGAGTTCGGGAGCTAACTATGGCTACACCTTC	CASSSGTSSSGANYGYTF
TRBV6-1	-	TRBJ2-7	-	TGTGCCAGCAGTAAGGGGGGGGGCTACGAGCAGTACTTC	CASSKGGGYEQYF
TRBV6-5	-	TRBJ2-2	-	TGTGCCAGTTGGGCAGGCACCGGGGAGCTGTTTTTT	CASWAGTGELFF
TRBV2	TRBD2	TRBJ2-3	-	TGTGCCAGCAGTGTGGCTAGCGGGGGGCCGGGCACAGATACGCAGTATTTT	CASSVASGGPGTDTQYF
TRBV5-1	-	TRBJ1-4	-	TGCGCCAGCAGCTTGGTTCGGGGGGATGCAACTAATGAAAAACTGTTTTTT	CASSLVRGDATNEKLFF
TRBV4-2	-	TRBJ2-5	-	TGTGCCAGCAGCCAAGAGGGGGGCCTGTTCTCCGGGGAGACCCAGTACTTC	CASSQEGGLFSGETQYF
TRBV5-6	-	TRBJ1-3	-	TGTGCCAGCAGCGCACCGGGGCAGAGTGGAAACACCATATATTTT	CASSAPGQSGNTIYF
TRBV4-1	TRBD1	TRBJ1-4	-	TGCGCCAGCAGCCAAGGGGACAGGGCGCGGACTAATGAAAAACTGTTTTTT	CASSQGDRARTNEKLFF
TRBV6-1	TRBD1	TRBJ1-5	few	TGTGCCAGCGGGGTTGAGGGGGCGGGCAATCAGCCCCAGCATTTT	CASGVEGAGNQPQHF
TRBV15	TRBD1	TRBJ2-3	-	TGTGCCACCGGGACAGTCGATACGCAGTATTTT	CATGTVDTQYF
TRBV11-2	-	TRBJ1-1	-	TGTGCCAGCAGCTTAGATGGACCCCCAGCTTTCTTT	CASSLDGPPAFF
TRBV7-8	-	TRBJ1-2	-	TGTGCCAGCAGAAAGACCTATGGCTACACCTTC	CASRKTYGYTF
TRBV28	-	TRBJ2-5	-	TGTGCCAGCAGGTTCTGGAGGGACGGCCAAGAGACCCAGTACTTC	CASRFWRDGQETQYF
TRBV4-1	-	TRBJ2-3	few	TGCGCCAGCAGCCAAGCGGGGGTCACAGATACGCAGTATTTT	CASSQAGVTDTQYF
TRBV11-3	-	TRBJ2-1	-	TGTGCCAGCAGCTCCGGGGCCCAGGAAAGCAATGAGCAGTTCTTC	CASSSGAQESNEQFF
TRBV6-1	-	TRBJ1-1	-	TGTGCCAGCAGTGAAGTAGTTGTTCGGGGGCGGAACACTGAAGCTTTCTTT	CASSEVVVRGRNTEAFF
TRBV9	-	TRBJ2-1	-	TGTGCCAGCACCCCAAGTCCCAGAGTTTACAATGAGCAGTTCTTC	CASTPSPRVYNEQFF
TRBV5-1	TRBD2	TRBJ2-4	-	TGCGCCAGCAGACATTCGGCGGGGGAAAACATTCAGTACTTC	CASRHSAGENIQYF
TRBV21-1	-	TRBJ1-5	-	TGTGCCAGCAGCAAAGCATGGGAGGGTCGAAATCAGCCCCAGCATTTT	CASSKAWEGRNQPQHF
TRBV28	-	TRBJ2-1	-	TGTGCCAGCATTTCGGGGCCTATAAATGAGCAGTTCTTC	CASISGPINEQFF
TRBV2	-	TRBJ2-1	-	TGTGCCAGCGTAGTCTCGAGCTCCTACAATGAGCAGTTCTTC	CASVVSSSYNEQFF
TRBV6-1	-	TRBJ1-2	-	TGTGCCAGCAACGCCAGATTGTCCTATGGCTACACCTTC	CASNARLSYGYTF
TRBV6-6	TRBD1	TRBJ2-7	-	TGTGCCAGCAGTTACGGGCAGGGGGCCCCCTACGAGCAGTACTTC	CASSYGQGAPYEQYF
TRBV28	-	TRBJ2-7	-	TGTGCCAGCAGTTCCCCGGATCCTTACGAGCAGTACTTC	CASSSPDPYEQYF
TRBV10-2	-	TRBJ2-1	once	TGCGCCAGCAGTAGGTACAATGAGCAGTTCTTC	CASSRYNEQFF
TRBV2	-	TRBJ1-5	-	TGTGCCAGCCGGTCTCGGAGTCAGCCCCAGCATTTT	CASRSRSQPQHF
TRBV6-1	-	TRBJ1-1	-	TGTGCCAGCAGGAAGACTGAGAACACTGAAGCTTTCTTT	CASRKTENTEAFF
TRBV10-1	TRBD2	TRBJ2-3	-	TGCGCCAGCAGTGCTACTAGCGGGGGAAGCACAGATACGCAGTATTTT	CASSATSGGSTDTQYF
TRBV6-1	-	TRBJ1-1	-	TGTGCCAGCAGTTCTGGCCCCAGGGTCGAAGCTTTCTTT	CASSSGPRVEAFF